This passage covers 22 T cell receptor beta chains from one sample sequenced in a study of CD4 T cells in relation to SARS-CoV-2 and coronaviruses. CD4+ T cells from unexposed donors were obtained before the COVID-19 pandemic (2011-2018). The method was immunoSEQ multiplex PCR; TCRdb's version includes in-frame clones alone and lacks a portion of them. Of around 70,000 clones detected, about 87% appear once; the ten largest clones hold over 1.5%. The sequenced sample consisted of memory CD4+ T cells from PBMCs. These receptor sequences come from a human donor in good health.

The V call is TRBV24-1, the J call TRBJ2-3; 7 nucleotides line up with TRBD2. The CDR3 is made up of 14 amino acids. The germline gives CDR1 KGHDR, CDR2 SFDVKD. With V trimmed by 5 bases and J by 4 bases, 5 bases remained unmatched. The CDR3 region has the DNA TGTGCCACCAGTGGGACTAGTGGCCCAGATACGCAGTATTTT. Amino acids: CATSGTSGPDTQYF.

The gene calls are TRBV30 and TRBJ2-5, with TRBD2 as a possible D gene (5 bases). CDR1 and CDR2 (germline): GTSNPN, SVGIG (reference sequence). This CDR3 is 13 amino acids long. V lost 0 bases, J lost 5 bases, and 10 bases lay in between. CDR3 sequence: CAWSVRGLETQYF. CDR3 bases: TGTGCCTGGAGTGTACGGGGTCTGGAGACCCAGTACTTC.

This chain's CDR3 is CASSFLTYGYTF. CDR3 in DNA: TGTGCCAGCAGCTTCCTGACCTATGGCTACACCTTC. The rearrangement uses TRBV7-2 and TRBJ1-2; D gene ambiguous. The germline V gene encodes CDR1 SGHTA and CDR2 FQGNSA. Trimming pared 3 bases from V and 4 bases from J, leaving 6 bases between. This CDR3 spans 12 amino acids.

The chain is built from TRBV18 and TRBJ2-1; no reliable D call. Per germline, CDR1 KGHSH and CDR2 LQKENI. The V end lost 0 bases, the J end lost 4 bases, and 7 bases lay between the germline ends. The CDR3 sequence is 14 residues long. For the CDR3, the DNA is TGTGCCAGCTCACCACCGGTGGCGTACAATGAGCAGTTCTTC. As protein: CASSPPVAYNEQFF.

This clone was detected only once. This CDR3 is CASSEQSSDTQYF. The DNA for the CDR3 is TGTGCCAGCAGTGAGCAGAGCTCAGATACGCAGTATTTT. The genes are TRBV6-4 and TRBJ2-3; no definite D call. Trimming pared 3 bases from V and 4 bases from J, leaving 8 bases between. The CDR3 contains 13 residues. Germline values: CDR1 MRHNA, CDR2 SNTAGT.

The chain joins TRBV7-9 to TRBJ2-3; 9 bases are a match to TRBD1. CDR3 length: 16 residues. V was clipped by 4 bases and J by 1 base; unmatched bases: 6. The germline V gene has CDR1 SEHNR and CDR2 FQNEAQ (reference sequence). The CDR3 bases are TGTGCCAGCAGCTACACCCGGACAGGGGGCACAGATACGCAGTATTTT. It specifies CASSYTRTGGTDTQYF.

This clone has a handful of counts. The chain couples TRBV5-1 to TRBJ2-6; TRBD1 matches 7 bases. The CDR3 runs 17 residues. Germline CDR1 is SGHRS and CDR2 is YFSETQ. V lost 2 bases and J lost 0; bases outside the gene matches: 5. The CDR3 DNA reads TGCGCCAGCAGCTTAGACAGGGTTGGCTCTGGGGCCAACGTCCTGACTTTC. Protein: CASSLDRVGSGANVLTF.

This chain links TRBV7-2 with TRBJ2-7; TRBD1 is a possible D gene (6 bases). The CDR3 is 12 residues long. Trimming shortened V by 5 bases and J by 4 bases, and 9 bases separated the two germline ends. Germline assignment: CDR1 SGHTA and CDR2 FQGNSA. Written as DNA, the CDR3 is TGTGCCAGCAGCCGAGACAGGTACGAGCAGTACTTC. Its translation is CASSRDRYEQYF.

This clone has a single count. The CDR3 here is CASSQGRVGIPQQYF. In nucleotides, the CDR3 is TGTGCCAGCAGCCAAGGTCGGGTTGGTATCCCCCAGCAGTACTTC. J is TRBJ2-7 and V is TRBV14; no definite D call. Trimming pared 1 base from V and 8 bases from J, leaving 18 bases between. The CDR3 has 15 residues. Per germline, CDR1 SGHDN and CDR2 FVKESK.

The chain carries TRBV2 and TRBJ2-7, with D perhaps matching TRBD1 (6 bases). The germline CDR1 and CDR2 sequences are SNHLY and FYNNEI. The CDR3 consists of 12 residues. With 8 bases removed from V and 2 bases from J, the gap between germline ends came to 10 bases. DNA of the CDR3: TGTGCCAGCCGCGGACAGACCTACGAGCAGTACTTC. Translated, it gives CASRGQTYEQYF. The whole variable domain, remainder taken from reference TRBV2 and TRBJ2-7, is EPEVTQTPSHQVTQMGQEVILRCVPISNHLYFYWYRQILGQKVEFLVSFYNNEISEKSEIFDDQFSVERPDGSNFTLKIRSTKLEDSAMYFCASRGQTYEQYFGPGTRLTVT.

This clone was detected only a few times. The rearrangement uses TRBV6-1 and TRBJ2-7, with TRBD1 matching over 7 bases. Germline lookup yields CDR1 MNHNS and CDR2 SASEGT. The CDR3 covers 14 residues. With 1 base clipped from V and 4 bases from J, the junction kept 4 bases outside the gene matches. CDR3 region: CASSEGGRGYEQYF. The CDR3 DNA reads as TGTGCCAGCAGTGAAGGGGGCAGGGGGTACGAGCAGTACTTC.

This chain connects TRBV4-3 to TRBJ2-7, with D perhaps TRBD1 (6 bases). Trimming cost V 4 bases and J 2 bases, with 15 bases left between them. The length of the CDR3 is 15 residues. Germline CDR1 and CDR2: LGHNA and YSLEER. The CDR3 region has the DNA TGCGCCAGCAGCCGAGCCCGGGACACAACCTACGAGCAGTACTTC. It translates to CASSRARDTTYEQYF.

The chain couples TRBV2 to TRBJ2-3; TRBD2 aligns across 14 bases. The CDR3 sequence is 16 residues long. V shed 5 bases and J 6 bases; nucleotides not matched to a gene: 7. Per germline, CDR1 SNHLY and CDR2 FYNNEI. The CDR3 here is CASSRTSGRFRDTQYF. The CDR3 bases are TGTGCCAGCAGTCGGACTAGCGGGAGGTTTAGGGATACGCAGTATTTT. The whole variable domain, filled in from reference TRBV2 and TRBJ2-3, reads EPEVTQTPSHQVTQMGQEVILRCVPISNHLYFYWYRQILGQKVEFLVSFYNNEISEKSEIFDDQFSVERPDGSNFTLKIRSTKLEDSAMYFCASSRTSGRFRDTQYFGPGTRLTVL.

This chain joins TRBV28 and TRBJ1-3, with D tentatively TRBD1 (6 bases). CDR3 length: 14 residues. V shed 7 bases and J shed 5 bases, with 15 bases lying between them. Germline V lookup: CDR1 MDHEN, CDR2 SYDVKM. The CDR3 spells CASIPWGARNTIYF. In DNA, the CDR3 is TGTGCCAGCATCCCTTGGGGGGCCCGAAACACCATATATTTT.

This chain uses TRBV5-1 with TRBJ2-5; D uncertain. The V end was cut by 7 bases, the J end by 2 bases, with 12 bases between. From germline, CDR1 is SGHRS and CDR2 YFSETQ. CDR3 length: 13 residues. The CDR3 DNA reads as TGCGCCAGCTCCTATAGTGGTCAAGAGACCCAGTACTTC. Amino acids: CASSYSGQETQYF.

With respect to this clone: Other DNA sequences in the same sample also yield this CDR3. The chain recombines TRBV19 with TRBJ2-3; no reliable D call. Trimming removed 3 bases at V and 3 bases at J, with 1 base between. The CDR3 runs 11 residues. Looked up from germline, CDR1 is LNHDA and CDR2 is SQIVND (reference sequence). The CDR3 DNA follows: TGTGCCAGTAGTATTACAGATACGCAGTATTTT. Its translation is CASSITDTQYF. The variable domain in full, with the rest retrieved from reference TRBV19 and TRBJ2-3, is DGGITQSPKYLFRKEGQNVTLSCEQNLNHDAMYWYRQDPGQGLRLIYYSQIVNDFQKGDIAEGYSVSREKKESFPLTVTSAQKNPTAFYLCASSITDTQYFGPGTRLTVL.

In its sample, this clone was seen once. Here the CDR3 DNA reads TGTGCCAGCTCCGTCCAGGGATATAGCAATCAGCCCCAGCATTTT. Translated, it gives CASSVQGYSNQPQHF. The chain combines TRBV18 with TRBJ1-5; a possible D gene is TRBD1 (5 bases). With 6 bases removed from V and 0 bases from J, the gap between germline ends came to 12 bases. Germline V CDR1 and CDR2: KGHSH, LQKENI. The CDR3 covers 15 residues.

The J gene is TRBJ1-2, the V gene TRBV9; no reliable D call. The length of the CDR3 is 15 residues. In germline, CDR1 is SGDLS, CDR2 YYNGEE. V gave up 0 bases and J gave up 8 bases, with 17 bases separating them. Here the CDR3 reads CASSVEAGSQRGYTF. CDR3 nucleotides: TGTGCCAGCAGCGTAGAAGCGGGCTCGCAAAGGGGCTACACCTTC.

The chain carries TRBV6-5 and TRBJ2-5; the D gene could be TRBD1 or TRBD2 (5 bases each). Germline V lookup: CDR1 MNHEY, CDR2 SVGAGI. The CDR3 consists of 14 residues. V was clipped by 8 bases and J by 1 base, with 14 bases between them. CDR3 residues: CASSRGVSQETQYF. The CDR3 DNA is TGTGCCAGCTCCAGAGGGGTCAGCCAAGAGACCCAGTACTTC.

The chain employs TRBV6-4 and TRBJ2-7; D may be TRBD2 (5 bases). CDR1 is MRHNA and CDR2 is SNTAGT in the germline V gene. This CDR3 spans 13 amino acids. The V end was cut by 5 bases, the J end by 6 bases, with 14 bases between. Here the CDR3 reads CASSTNGGGEQYF. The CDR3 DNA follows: TGTGCCAGCAGTACCAATGGAGGTGGCGAGCAGTACTTC.

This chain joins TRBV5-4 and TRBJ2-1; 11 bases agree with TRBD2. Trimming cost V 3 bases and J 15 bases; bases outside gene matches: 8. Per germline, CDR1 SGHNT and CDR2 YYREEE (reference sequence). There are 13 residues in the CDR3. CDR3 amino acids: CASSSETSGIPFF. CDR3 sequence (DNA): TGTGCCAGCAGCTCGGAGACTAGCGGGATTCCGTTCTTC.

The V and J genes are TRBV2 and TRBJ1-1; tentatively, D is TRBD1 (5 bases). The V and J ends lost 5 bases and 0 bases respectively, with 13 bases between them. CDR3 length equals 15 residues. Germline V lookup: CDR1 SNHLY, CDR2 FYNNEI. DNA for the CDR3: TGTGCCAGCAGTCCGCAAGGGACCTTGAACACTGAAGCTTTCTTT. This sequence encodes CASSPQGTLNTEAFF.